This T cell receptor beta chain was sequenced during a study of cytomegalovirus exposure and HLA in healthy donors. Across the whole study: A preliminary data release comprised 80 million or so unique TCRs obtained from HLA-typed donors. The study's findings and limits: A classifier reportedly called cytomegalovirus status with high sensitivity and specificity.

The CDR3 covers 13 residues. CDR1 is LNHDA, CDR2 SQIVND, per germline (reference sequence). The V end was cut by 1 base, the J end by 5 bases, with 8 bases between. The PCR made use of 60 Vbeta and 13 Jbeta primers. Original handling: An analysis performed later counted roughly 80 million unique TCR beta chains (approximately 10 million of them shared). This table comes from immunoSEQ multiplex PCR, and its TCRdb copy is limited to in-frame clones, with some not included. V and J calls and clone size are given by that table; D and trimming were obtained from the DNA. The sample comprises under 200,000 clones, approximately 80% of which are singletons, and roughly 2.6% rests with the top ten. In the case of this clone: Its antigen remains unidentified.

This chain links TRBV19 with TRBJ1-2; D ambiguous. The specimen sequenced was PBMCs. The receptor's source is a woman between 35 and 50 years old in good health and CMV-seropositive. CDR3 coding DNA: TGTGCCAGTAGTATAGGTACAGTTTATGGCTACACCTTC. The encoded protein is CASSIGTVYGYTF.